The entry that follows covers one T cell receptor (beta chain) sequence. What it recognizes is unknown. The sample comes from a study of shared clonotypes between healthy human individuals. Overall study context: Three CD4 naive, three CD4 memory, two CD8 naive and one CD8 memory plate were used per donor.

Study-wide points: Clonotypes which were not shared had lower generation probabilities than clonotypes that all four donors shared. A small donor pool kept down the genetic and exposure-history diversity that was represented.

Each cell subset's genomic DNA was divided evenly among several immunoSEQ plates. Repertoires were generated with immunoSEQ multiplex PCR, while TCRdb's copy carries only in-frame clones and drops some. The table has 2,500,000 or so clones, approximately 92% seen once; the top ten hold around 0.15%. The clonotype was recovered from a man between 18 and 35 years old in good health. The sequencing sample was made of naive CD4+ T cells sorted from blood. The subset denotes: CD45RA+ positively selected.

The CDR3 is CASSRTSGRARQFF. DNA for the CDR3: TGTGCCAGCAGTCGGACTAGCGGGAGGGCTAGGCAGTTCTTC. This chain joins TRBV6-5 and TRBJ2-1; TRBD2 agrees at 15 bases. Germline V gene sequence: CDR1 MNHEY, CDR2 SVGAGI. The V and J ends lost 5 bases and 12 bases, in that order; junction bases with no gene match: 5. This CDR3 has 14 amino acids.